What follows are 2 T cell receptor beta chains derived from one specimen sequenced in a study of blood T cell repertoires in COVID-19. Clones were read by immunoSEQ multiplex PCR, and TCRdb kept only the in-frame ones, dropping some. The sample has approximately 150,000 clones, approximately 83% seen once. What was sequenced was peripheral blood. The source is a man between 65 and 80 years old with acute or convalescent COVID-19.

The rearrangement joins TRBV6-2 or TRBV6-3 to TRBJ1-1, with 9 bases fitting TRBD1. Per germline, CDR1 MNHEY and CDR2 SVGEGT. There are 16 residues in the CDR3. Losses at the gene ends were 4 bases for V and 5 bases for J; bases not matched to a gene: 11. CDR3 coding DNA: TGTGCCAGCAGTTCACCCTATGACAGGGGGGGTACTGAAGCTTTCTTT. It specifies CASSSPYDRGGTEAFF.

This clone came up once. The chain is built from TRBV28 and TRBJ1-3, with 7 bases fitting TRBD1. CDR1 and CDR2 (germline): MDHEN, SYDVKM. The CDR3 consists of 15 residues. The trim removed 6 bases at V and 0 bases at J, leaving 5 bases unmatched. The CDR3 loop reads CASRTGATSGNTIYF. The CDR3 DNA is TGTGCCAGCAGAACAGGGGCTACCTCTGGAAACACCATATATTTT.